This TCR beta chain was sequenced during a study of response to subunit inactivated influenza vaccine. General study results and limits: There was a suggestion from the authors that each seasonal influenza vaccination recruits few new T cells.

This CDR3 region has 16 residues. Trimming cost V 1 base and J 4 bases, with 16 bases left between them. CDR1 and CDR2 (germline): KGHSH, LQKENI. TCRdb fed the RT-PCR reads into MiXCR, producing one record per CDR3 protein. This table has 500,000 to 550,000 distinct CDR3 sequences, under 9% appearing once. Note on this clonotype: What it recognizes is unknown.

The receptor comes from a man between 50 and 75 years old who received an inactivated influenza vaccine. The rearrangement joins TRBV18 to TRBJ1-1; D unclear. Sequencing used PBMCs from blood, obtained less than 30 months after vaccination. The CDR3 sequence is CASSPRTTRAGTEAFF. In nucleotides, the CDR3 is TGTGCCAGCTCACCACGAACGACCCGAGCAGGCACTGAAGCTTTCTTT. The complete variable domain, with remaining parts taken from reference TRBV18 and TRBJ1-1, reads NAGVMQNPRHLVRRRGQEARLRCSPMKGHSHVYWYRQLPEEGLKFMVYLQKENIIDESGMPKERFSAEFPKEGPSILRIQQVVRGDSAAYFCASSPRTTRAGTEAFFGQGTRLTVV.